This is a list of T cell receptor beta chains from one sample in a study of technical replicates of blood from a handful of donors. The assay was immunoSEQ multiplex PCR, and TCRdb's table has in-frame clones only and misses some. The profile shows about 81,000 clones, 80% to 90% of them singletons. Sequenced sample: PBMCs. These receptors all stem from a human donor in good health. Some clones in this sample may be carry-over from other donors' samples. The CDR3 runs from the conserved cysteine through the conserved F or W. Each record gives: D gene, J gene, V gene, clone size, CDR3 DNA, CDR3 protein. The D gene is left open where the match is weak. Expanded clones are given a class, and other clones once, few, many or no size at all.

NA	TRBJ1-5	TRBV19	NA	TGTGCCAGTAGTATAGGACAATTCAATCAGCCCCAGCATTTT	CASSIGQFNQPQHF
NA	TRBJ2-1	TRBV5-1	NA	TGCGCCAGCAGCCGCAGGGAATCCTACAATGAGCAGTTCTTC	CASSRRESYNEQFF
NA	TRBJ1-6	TRBV19	NA	TGTGCCAGTAGTATCCAGGCAATCTATAATTCACCCCTCCACTTT	CASSIQAIYNSPLHF
NA	TRBJ2-7	TRBV4-2	NA	TGTGCCAGCAGCCAAGCCGCACTCTTATCTAGCGACAACTCCTACGAGCAGTACTTC	CASSQAALLSSDNSYEQYF
TRBD1	TRBJ1-5	TRBV19	NA	TGTGCCAGTAGTAGACAGGGAAATCAGCCCCAGCATTTT	CASSRQGNQPQHF
TRBD1	TRBJ1-1	TRBV6-1	NA	TGTGCCGGACAGGTCACTTATGAAGCTTTCTTT	CAGQVTYEAFF
NA	TRBJ2-5	TRBV10-3	few	TGTGCCATCAGTGAGCTCGACAGGCGCCTAAATAACCAAGAGACCCAGTACTTC	CAISELDRRLNNQETQYF
NA	TRBJ1-4	TRBV5-1	once	TGCGCCAGCAGCCGAGGGGGTCCGGGAGAAAAACTGTTTTTT	CASSRGGPGEKLFF
NA	TRBJ1-2	TRBV28	NA	TGTGCCAGCAGGAACTTTGAGGTCTATGGCTACACCTTC	CASRNFEVYGYTF
TRBD1	TRBJ1-2	TRBV2	NA	TGTGCCAGCAGTTCCTCCATTGTGGACAGGGGGGATTATGGCTACACCTTC	CASSSSIVDRGDYGYTF
NA	TRBJ2-5	TRBV29-1	NA	TGCAGCTGTGCAGGGGAAGAGACCCAGTACTTC	CSCAGEETQYF
TRBD2	TRBJ2-7	TRBV7-9	once	TGTGCCAGCAGCTTAGTGGTAGCGGGAAAAAGTCACGAGCAGTACTTC	CASSLVVAGKSHEQYF
TRBD1	TRBJ1-2	TRBV4-2	few	TGTGCCAGCAGCCAAGAGGAGGGGGCGGGCTATGGCTACACCTTC	CASSQEEGAGYGYTF
NA	TRBJ2-2	TRBV11-2	NA	TGTGCCAGCAGCCAGGGGAGCGGAACGAACACCGGGGAGCTGTTTTTT	CASSQGSGTNTGELFF
NA	TRBJ2-3	TRBV11-2	NA	TGTGCCAGCAGCTCCGATCCGGGTGGAACAGATACGCAGTATTTT	CASSSDPGGTDTQYF